This T cell receptor beta chain came from a study of T cell responses to AZD1222 COVID-19 vaccine. A remark on this clone: What it binds is not known.

Data came from immunoSEQ multiplex PCR; TCRdb stores just in-frame clones and leaves some out. The sample yields nearly 100,000 clones, nearly 90% seen once. CDR3 size: 16 residues. Trimming left V 4 bases short and J 7 bases short, with 24 bases between. Germline-derived CDR1 and CDR2 are SGHDT and YYEEEE. General study findings and limits: Only 6 or 7 people who got AZD1222 tested seropositive at baseline.

The sequences come from peripheral blood, collected on day 0 of AZD1222 vaccination. The TCR was taken from an adult in good health. The chain joins TRBV5-6 to TRBJ2-7; weak D call: TRBD2 (7 bases). CDR3 in amino acids: CASSLLSGGGLSEQYF. The CDR3 bases are TGTGCCAGCAGCCTCTTGTCTGGCGGGGGCCTCTCGGAGCAGTACTTC.